A single sample gave rise to the 8 T cell receptor beta chains below, sequenced in a study of cytomegalovirus exposure and HLA in healthy donors. Data came from immunoSEQ multiplex PCR; TCRdb stores just in-frame clones and leaves some out. The data contain around 300,000 clones, around nine tenths of them singletons. The material sequenced was PBMCs. Receptors were obtained from a woman between 18 and 29 years old in good health and CMV-seronegative.

The rearrangement joins TRBV6-5 to TRBJ1-2, with D unresolved. Trimming cost V 5 bases and J 3 bases, with 7 bases left between them. The CDR3 loop spans 12 amino acids. In germline, CDR1 is MNHEY, CDR2 SVGAGI. CDR3 sequence: CASSMSDYGYTF. DNA for the CDR3: TGTGCCAGCAGTATGTCGGACTATGGCTACACCTTC.

This clone was counted only a few times. The chain is built from TRBV18 and TRBJ2-4; no firm D call. The CDR3 loop spans 16 amino acids. Looked up from germline, CDR1 is KGHSH and CDR2 is LQKENI. Trimming pared 0 bases from V and 0 bases from J, leaving 9 bases between. This CDR3 reads CASSPPDEVAKNIQYF. The CDR3 coding sequence is TGTGCCAGCTCACCACCGGATGAGGTAGCCAAAAACATTCAGTACTTC.

This sequence joins TRBV6-6 and TRBJ1-4; 8 bases match TRBD1. The V gene end was trimmed by 5 bases and the J gene end by 7 bases; junction bases not matched to a gene: 9. CDR1 and CDR2 from the germline V gene are MNHNY and SVGAGI (reference sequence). CDR3 length equals 15 residues. Here the CDR3 reads CASSTRQGWGEKLFF. CDR3 in DNA: TGTGCCAGCAGTACCAGACAGGGGTGGGGTGAAAAACTGTTTTTT.

The chain is built from TRBV2 and TRBJ2-1; 9 nucleotides agree with TRBD2. The CDR3 spans 14 residues. Germline V CDR1 and CDR2: SNHLY, FYNNEI. The V gene end was trimmed by 10 bases and the J gene end by 7 bases; junction bases not matched to a gene: 11. The CDR3 region has the DNA TGTGCCATAGCCGGGACTAGCTGGACGAATGAGCAGTTCTTC. Translated: CAIAGTSWTNEQFF.

For this clone: Other DNA sequences of this sample code for an identical CDR3. The rearrangement joins TRBV5-1 to TRBJ2-7; tentatively, D is TRBD1 (5 bases). The CDR3 spans 13 residues. Trimming left V 0 bases short and J 3 bases short, with 7 bases between. Germline-derived CDR1 and CDR2 are SGHRS and YFSETQ. The CDR3 sequence: CASSLGGGYEQYF. DNA for the CDR3: TGCGCCAGCAGCTTGGGGGGCGGCTACGAGCAGTACTTC. The full variable domain, with the rest looked up from reference TRBV5-1 and TRBJ2-7, is KAGVTQTPRYLIKTRGQQVTLSCSPISGHRSVSWYQQTPGQGLQFLFEYFSETQRNKGNFPGRFSGRQFSNSRSEMNVSTLELGDSALYLCASSLGGGYEQYFGPGTRLTVT.

This clone was detected a few times. This chain connects TRBV11-2 to TRBJ2-7; 7 nucleotides align to TRBD1. Germline loops: CDR1 SGHAT, CDR2 FQNNGV. Trimming took 4 bases from V and 2 from J; bases not matched to a gene: 5. CDR3 length: 14 residues. In DNA form, the CDR3 reads TGTGCCAGCAGCTACCGGGACAGAACCTACGAGCAGTACTTC. It is translated as CASSYRDRTYEQYF.

In this sample, this clone turned up a few times. J is TRBJ1-5 and V is TRBV19; D gene unclear. Germline V gene sequence: CDR1 LNHDA, CDR2 SQIVND (reference sequence). The CDR3 covers 15 residues. V dropped 0 bases and J dropped 4 bases, with 10 bases sitting between them. CDR3 region: CASSIDSATNQPQHF. The DNA for the CDR3 is TGTGCCAGTAGTATAGACAGCGCCACGAATCAGCCCCAGCATTTT.

This clone was recorded only once. The chain is built from TRBV5-8 and TRBJ1-5, with TRBD1 as a possible D gene (6 bases). The CDR3 totals 13 residues. Germline V CDR1 and CDR2: SGHTS, YDEGEE. V lost 0 bases and J lost 6, with 7 bases in between. In DNA, the CDR3 is TGTGCCAGCAGCTTGGACAGGGCTCAGCCCCAGCATTTT. Its protein is CASSLDRAQPQHF.